The clone carrying this T cell receptor beta chain was seen just once. This sample is part of a study of blood T cell repertoires in COVID-19. Per the germline V gene, CDR1 is LNHDA and CDR2 is SQIVND (reference sequence). The CDR3 length is 14 residues. V was trimmed by 2 bases and J by 4 bases, leaving 11 bases between them. TCRdb's table, derived via immunoSEQ multiplex PCR, lists solely in-frame clones and lacks some. Found here are over 35,000 clones, roughly 80% of them singletons; the top ten hold 2%. This chain joins TRBV19 and TRBJ1-2; tentatively, D is TRBD1 (5 bases). This TCR was recovered from a man between 60 and 70 years old with active COVID-19. The sequencing sample was made of peripheral blood. CDR3 loop: CASSIPGSSYGYTF. The CDR3, as DNA: TGTGCCAGTAGTATACCAGGGTCTAGCTATGGCTACACCTTC.